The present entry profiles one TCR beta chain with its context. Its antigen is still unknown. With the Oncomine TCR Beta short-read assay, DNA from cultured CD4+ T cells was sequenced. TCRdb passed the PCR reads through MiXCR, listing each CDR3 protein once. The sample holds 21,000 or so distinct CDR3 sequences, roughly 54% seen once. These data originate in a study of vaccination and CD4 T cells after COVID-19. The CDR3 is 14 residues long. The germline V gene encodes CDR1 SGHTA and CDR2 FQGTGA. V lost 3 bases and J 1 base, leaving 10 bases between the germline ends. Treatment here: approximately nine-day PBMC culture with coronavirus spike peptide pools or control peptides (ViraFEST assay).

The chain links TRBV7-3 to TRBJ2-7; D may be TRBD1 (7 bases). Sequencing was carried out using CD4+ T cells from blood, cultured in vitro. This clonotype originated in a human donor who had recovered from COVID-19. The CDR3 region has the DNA TGTGCCAGCAGCTTTCAGGGGGGATCCTACGAGCAGTACTTC. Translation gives CASSFQGGSYEQYF.